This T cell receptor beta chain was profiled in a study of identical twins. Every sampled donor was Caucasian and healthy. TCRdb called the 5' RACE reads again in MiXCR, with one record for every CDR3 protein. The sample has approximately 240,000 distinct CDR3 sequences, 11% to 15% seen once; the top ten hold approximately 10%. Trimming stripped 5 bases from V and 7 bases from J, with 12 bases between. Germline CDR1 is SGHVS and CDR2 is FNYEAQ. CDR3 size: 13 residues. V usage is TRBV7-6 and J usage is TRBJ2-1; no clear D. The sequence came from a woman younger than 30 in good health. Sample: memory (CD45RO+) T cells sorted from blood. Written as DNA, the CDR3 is TGTGCCAGCAGCGCCCGTCTAGGGAATGAGCAGTTCTTC. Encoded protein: CASSARLGNEQFF.